The 2 T cell receptor beta chains below come from one sample, sequenced in a study of CD8+ T cells in alopecia areata. cDNA serving as the sequencing template came from extracted, reverse transcribed RNA. Generated by immunoSEQ multiplex PCR, the TCRdb table keeps only in-frame clones and is missing some. The sample has 180,000 or so clones; roughly 60% are singletons. The specimen comprised CD4+ T cells sorted from blood, sampled at week 0. The receptors stem from a human donor with alopecia areata.

This clone was counted a few times. The chain employs TRBV4-3 and TRBJ2-3; D possibly corresponds to TRBD2 (5 bases). There are 15 residues in the CDR3. Germline CDR1 LGHNA, CDR2 YSLEER. The ends were cut back, 3 bases at V and 2 bases at J, with 12 bases in the middle. CDR3 nucleotide sequence: TGCGCCAGCAGCCAGTTTGGAGGCTACACAGATACGCAGTATTTT. Protein product: CASSQFGGYTDTQYF.

This chain joins TRBV29-1 and TRBJ2-7; D may be TRBD1 (6 bases). Trimming stripped 4 bases from V and 2 bases from J, with 15 bases between. CDR1 is SQVTM, CDR2 ANQGSEA, per germline. The CDR3 length is 14 residues. The CDR3 DNA reads as TGCAGCGTTGTCTCCAGGGGTGGGACCTACGAGCAGTACTTC. This encodes CSVVSRGGTYEQYF.